What follows are 22 T cell receptor beta chains derived from one specimen sequenced in a study of T cell repertoires in cytomegalovirus infection. One entry per CDR3 protein, called by TCRdb with MiXCR from the reads. The sample lists 200,000 to 300,000 distinct CDR3 sequences; 9.1% were seen once. What was sequenced was PBMCs. The receptors were sampled from a human donor in good health (CMV status not recorded). Some clones in this sample may be carry-over from other donors' samples.

This clonotype was found many times. V usage is TRBV20-1 and J usage is TRBJ2-1; 9 bases match TRBD2. V was clipped by 5 bases and J by 6 bases; unmatched bases: 11. CDR1 DFQATT and CDR2 SNEGSKA come from the germline V gene (reference sequence). This CDR3 spans 15 amino acids. The CDR3 DNA reads as TGCAGTGCTTCTACCCTCGCGGGAGGGGGCAATGAGCAGTTCTTC. Protein product: CSASTLAGGGNEQFF.

The table lists this clonotype with a few counts. The CDR3, as DNA: TGTGCCAGCAGTCCGGGGGGCTTTCGGAATCAGCCCCAGCATTTT. Its translation: CASSPGGFRNQPQHF. The chain combines TRBV28 with TRBJ1-5; possible D gene TRBD1, 6 bases. The CDR3 consists of 15 residues. The germline V and J ends were trimmed by 5 bases and 4 bases, with 15 bases remaining between them. The germline gives CDR1 MDHEN, CDR2 SYDVKM.

This clonotype appeared a few times. Here the CDR3 reads CASSLRQGVGENIQYF. Here the CDR3 DNA reads TGTGCCAGCAGCTTAAGACAGGGCGTAGGAGAAAACATTCAGTACTTC. The V and J genes are TRBV28 and TRBJ2-4; the match to TRBD1 covers 7 bases. J gave up 5 bases and V 6 bases, and 13 bases lay outside the gene matches. This CDR3 is built from 16 residues. Per germline, CDR1 MDHEN and CDR2 SYDVKM.

This clonotype showed up many times. The rearrangement joins TRBV30 to TRBJ2-7, with D uncertain. Germline V gives CDR1 GTSNPN, CDR2 SVGIG (reference sequence). V was clipped by 5 bases and J by 3 bases, with 14 bases between them. The CDR3 extends over 13 amino acids. CDR3 in DNA: TGTGCCTGGGGTCCGGAAATGTACTACGAGCAGTACTTC. This translates into CAWGPEMYYEQYF.

This clonotype was recorded at least ten times. In DNA form, the CDR3 reads TGTGCCAGCAGCTTAGTGAGGACTAGCGGACACAATGAGCAGTTCTTC. Translation: CASSLVRTSGHNEQFF. The genes are TRBV7-2 and TRBJ2-1; 10 positions agree with TRBD2. The CDR3 covers 16 residues. In germline, CDR1 is SGHTA, CDR2 FQGNSA. The V and J ends lost 1 base and 5 bases, in that order; junction bases with no gene match: 5. Variable domain in full (rest from reference TRBV7-2 and TRBJ2-1): GAGVSQSPSNKVTEKGKDVELRCDPISGHTALYWYRQSLGQGLEFLIYFQGNSAPDKSGLPSDRFSAERTGGSVSTLTIQRTQQEDSAVYLCASSLVRTSGHNEQFFGPGTRLTVL.

This clonotype was picked up one time. V gene TRBV30 combines with J gene TRBJ1-1; D remains unclear. V was trimmed by 3 bases and J by 2 bases, leaving 1 base between them. From germline, CDR1 is GTSNPN and CDR2 SVGIG (reference sequence). This CDR3 has 10 amino acids. Here the CDR3 reads CAWSNTEAFF. In DNA form, the CDR3 reads TGTGCCTGGAGCAACACTGAAGCTTTCTTT.

This clonotype was seen ten or more times. The rearrangement uses TRBV7-2 and TRBJ2-7, with 7 bases identical to TRBD1. Germline CDR1 is SGHTA and CDR2 is FQGNSA. The ends lost 3 bases at V and 12 bases at J; junction bases unmatched: 8. The CDR3 sequence is 12 residues long. The CDR3 sequence is CASSFSQGGWYF. CDR3 in DNA: TGTGCCAGCAGCTTCAGCCAAGGGGGCTGGTACTTC.

The chain combines TRBV12-3 or TRBV12-4 with TRBJ1-5; 8 nucleotides align to TRBD1. With V trimmed by 7 bases and J by 2 bases, 7 bases remained unmatched. The CDR3 is 15 residues long. The CDR3 spells CASTFQGAGNQPQHF. Here the CDR3 DNA reads TGTGCCAGCACCTTTCAGGGGGCGGGCAATCAGCCCCAGCATTTT.

This chain joins TRBV29-1 and TRBJ1-6, with a weak D call TRBD1 (5 bases). This CDR3 comprises 14 residues. The germline V gene has CDR1 SQVTM and CDR2 ANQGSEA. Trimming removed 6 bases at V and 10 bases at J, with 19 bases between. The CDR3 sequence: CSVQAEEGISPLHF. The CDR3 coding sequence is TGCAGCGTCCAAGCGGAGGAGGGGATCTCACCCCTCCACTTT.

This clonotype turned up a few times. The V gene is TRBV7-2, the J gene TRBJ1-1; 9 bases are a match to TRBD1. Germline V gives CDR1 SGHTA, CDR2 FQGNSA. V was pared by 1 base and J by 10 bases, with 4 bases of the junction left unmatched. This CDR3 is built from 13 residues. In DNA form, the CDR3 reads TGTGCCAGCAGCTTAGGACCGGGACAGGGAGCTTTCTTT. Its protein is CASSLGPGQGAFF.

This clonotype has ten or more counts. The chain recombines TRBV20-1 with TRBJ2-5, with 7 bases lining up with TRBD2. The germline gives CDR1 DFQATT, CDR2 SNEGSKA (reference sequence). CDR3 length: 13 residues. V was pared by 3 bases and J by 3 bases, with 4 bases of the junction left unmatched. The CDR3 DNA follows: TGCAGTGCTAGTTGGGGGGGGGAAGAGACCCAGTACTTC. Protein: CSASWGGEETQYF.

The chain is built from TRBV5-1 and TRBJ1-2; unclear D gene. Trimming took off 3 bases at V and 4 bases at J, with 16 bases between the two ends. This CDR3 has 15 residues. CDR1 and CDR2 (germline): SGHRS, YFSETQ. CDR3 DNA sequence: TGCGCCAGCAGCTCCGCCCTCCGCGGGCCCTATGGCTACACCTTC. Encoded protein: CASSSALRGPYGYTF.

Only a few counts were recorded for this clonotype. The J gene is TRBJ1-1, the V gene TRBV6-2 or TRBV6-3; TRBD1 matches at 7 bases. V gave up 6 bases and J gave up 7 bases; unmatched junction bases: 11. The CDR3 consists of 14 residues. The germline V gene encodes CDR1 MNHEY and CDR2 SVGEGT. CDR3 nucleotide sequence: TGTGCCAGCAGGGACGACCGGACAGGACGTGAAGCTTTCTTT. Protein product: CASRDDRTGREAFF.

This clonotype showed up just a few times. The gene calls are TRBV5-4 and TRBJ1-1; no reliable D call. The V gene's germline CDR1 is SGHNT and CDR2 YYREEE (reference sequence). This CDR3 spans 14 amino acids. Trimming left V 1 base short and J 2 bases short, with 9 bases between. The CDR3 DNA sequence: TGTGCCAGCAGCTTGACTTCCGCTAACACTGAAGCTTTCTTT. Residues: CASSLTSANTEAFF.

This clonotype was seen repeatedly, ten times or more. The chain joins TRBV5-6 to TRBJ1-2, with D possibly TRBD1 on 5 matching bases. CDR1 is SGHDT and CDR2 is YYEEEE in the germline V gene. V was pared by 5 bases and J by 2 bases, with 13 bases between. This CDR3 has 14 residues. Here the CDR3 DNA reads TGTGCCAGCAGGCCCCGCGGGGGAAACTATGGCTACACCTTC. Translated, it gives CASRPRGGNYGYTF.

This clonotype was observed many times. Here the CDR3 reads CASSIVGGRNTQYF. CDR3 sequence (DNA): TGTGCCAGTAGTATCGTGGGGGGGCGAAATACGCAGTATTTT. This chain connects TRBV19 to TRBJ2-3, with D possibly TRBD2 on 7 matching bases. V shed 3 bases and J shed 7 bases, with 14 bases lying between them. From germline, CDR1 is LNHDA and CDR2 SQIVND (reference sequence). This CDR3 contains 14 residues.

The chain combines TRBV29-1 with TRBJ1-2, with a tentative D call TRBD1 (5 bases). Per germline, CDR1 SQVTM and CDR2 ANQGSEA. The CDR3 length is 11 residues. Trimming took off 7 bases at V and 3 bases at J, with 9 bases between the two ends. CDR3 bases: TGCAGCGGAGGGGCGGACTATGGCTACACCTTC. Translating gives CSGGADYGYTF.

This clonotype was seen at least ten times. This chain joins TRBV11-2 and TRBJ1-1, with 8 nucleotides matching TRBD1. The CDR3 is 16 amino acids. Germline CDR1 and CDR2: SGHAT and FQNNGV. The V and J ends lost 5 bases and 6 bases, in that order; junction bases with no gene match: 14. The CDR3 here is CASSQPQWTGRPEAFF. In DNA, the CDR3 is TGTGCCAGCAGCCAACCCCAATGGACAGGGAGGCCTGAAGCTTTCTTT. The full variable domain, its missing parts supplied by reference TRBV11-2 and TRBJ1-1, is EAGVAQSPRYKIIEKRQSVAFWCNPISGHATLYWYQQILGQGPKLLIQFQNNGVVDDSQLPKDRFSAERLKGVDSTLKIQPAKLEDSAVYLCASSQPQWTGRPEAFFGQGTRLTVV.

V usage is TRBV6-5 and J usage is TRBJ2-3, with 12 bases aligning to TRBD1. Germline V gene lookup returns CDR1 MNHEY and CDR2 SVGAGI. This CDR3 spans 14 amino acids. Trimming cost V 5 bases and J 6 bases; bases outside gene matches: 3. CDR3: CASSRDRGLDTQYF. CDR3 DNA sequence: TGTGCCAGCAGTAGGGACAGGGGGCTGGATACGCAGTATTTT.

This clonotype has ten or more counts. The chain has TRBV7-9 and TRBJ2-3; 9 bases fit TRBD2. This CDR3 spans 16 amino acids. V gave up 4 bases and J gave up 2 bases; unmatched junction bases: 7. The germline V gene has CDR1 SEHNR and CDR2 FQNEAQ (reference sequence). The CDR3 protein is CASSSLAGKNTDTQYF. Written as DNA, the CDR3 is TGTGCCAGCAGCTCCCTAGCGGGGAAGAACACAGATACGCAGTATTTT.

V is TRBV7-2 and J is TRBJ1-2; 9 nucleotides match TRBD1. Trimming cost V 5 bases and J 7 bases; bases outside gene matches: 14. Germline values: CDR1 SGHTA, CDR2 FQGNSA. This CDR3 is 16 amino acids long. CDR3 sequence: CASSLQVGTGTFGYTF. In nucleotides, the CDR3 is TGTGCCAGCAGCCTCCAGGTCGGGACAGGGACTTTTGGCTACACCTTC.

This clonotype was found many times. The chain has TRBV7-8 and TRBJ1-2; possible D gene TRBD1, 5 bases. V lost 0 bases and J lost 0, with 11 bases in between. CDR3 length equals 16 residues. Germline lookup yields CDR1 SGHVS and CDR2 FQNEAQ. The CDR3 coding sequence is TGTGCCAGCAGCTTAGCCGGGGCAGGAACTAACTATGGCTACACCTTC. This translates into CASSLAGAGTNYGYTF.